This note documents a single T cell receptor beta chain sequence. This specimen comes from a study of blood T cell repertoires in COVID-19. For the study at large: Material from acute and convalescent COVID-19 was sourced from the United States, Italy and Spain.

The data were produced by immunoSEQ multiplex PCR, yet TCRdb's version contains in-frame clones alone and is incomplete. The data contain 150,000 to 200,000 clones, 65% to 80% of them singletons. Germline V lookup: CDR1 LGHDT, CDR2 YNNKEL (reference sequence). CDR3 length equals 14 residues. J was trimmed by 4 bases and V by 4 bases; bases with no gene match: 3. This rearrangement joins TRBV3-1 (or the pseudogene TRBV3-2) to TRBJ1-3; 8 bases align to TRBD1. Sequenced: PBMCs or T cells enriched from blood (not recorded which). The TCR was taken from a woman between 50 and 59 years old with acute COVID-19. CDR3 residues: CASSPTGAGNTIYF. For the CDR3, the DNA is TGTGCCAGCAGCCCGACAGGGGCAGGAAACACCATATATTTT.